This T cell receptor beta chain is drawn from a study of T cells in Graves' hyperthyroidism and ophthalmopathy. Regarding this clonotype: Possible read error: a much larger clone is one base away.

The length of the CDR3 is 15 residues. The CDR3 regions of TCR beta were amplified from RNA transcripts. TCR CDR3 regions were first amplified by RT-PCR with HTBI primers. TCRdb passed the multiplex PCR reads through MiXCR, listing each CDR3 protein once. The profile shows about 620,000 distinct CDR3 sequences, under 20% of them singletons. Diagnosis of hyperthyroidism was new in patients aged 18 to 65, and its duration was under 2 months. A patient was excluded if there was uncontrolled infection, other autoimmune disease, pregnancy or lactation. Orbital computed tomography and thyroid ultrasound, together with serum TRAb and thyroxine and clinical symptoms, were used for diagnoses.

The chain has TRBV12-3 or TRBV12-4 and TRBJ2-3, with 8 bases fitting TRBD2. This receptor was identified in a woman in her twenties or thirties with Graves' hyperthyroidism. The specimen sequenced was blood. CDR3 nucleotide sequence: TGTGCCAGCAGTTTATCGGGAGGGCCTACAGATACGAAGTATTTT. Its protein is CASSLSGGPTDTKYF.